Sequencing of this T cell receptor (beta chain) was carried out in a study of T cells in Graves' hyperthyroidism and ophthalmopathy. Study-wide points: With a median lead of around 5.9 months before onset, the model predicted ophthalmopathy.

Germline CDR1 is SGHAT and CDR2 is FQNNGV. The CDR3 sequence is 14 residues long. J lost 8 bases, V lost 5 bases, and 5 bases had no gene match. This clonotype was counted at least ten times. Antigen specificity is unknown. Extraction of PBMCs used roughly 9.4 ml of fresh peripheral blood. TCR beta CDR3 sequences were amplified from RNA transcripts. RT-PCR in the first round (using the HTBI primer set) targeted the TCR CDR3. From the multiplex PCR reads, TCRdb called clonotypes with MiXCR, one entry per CDR3 protein. The sample lists 500,000 to 750,000 distinct CDR3 sequences; about 14% were seen once. Material for sequencing was blood. The receptor was derived from a woman aged 18-29 years with Graves' ophthalmopathy. V usage is TRBV11-2 and J usage is TRBJ1-4; 10 positions match TRBD1. CDR3 DNA: TGTGCCAGCAGCCAGGGACAGGGGAAAGAAAAACTGTTTTTT. This encodes CASSQGQGKEKLFF.